Presented here are 25 T cell receptor beta chains from one specimen sequenced in a study of CXCR3-negative and CXCR3-positive naive CD8 T cells (dated by TCRdb to between 2018 and 2020). For these TCRs, the target antigens are not known. TCRdb shows the sequencer as NextSeq 550. The Human TCR Profiling Kit (MiLaboratory) was used to make UMI-labeled 5' RACE TRB cDNA libraries. TCRdb reprocessed the reads and lists each CDR3 protein sequence as a single entry, with no DNA. This sample's table contains 75,000 to 100,000 distinct CDR3 sequences. The ten top clones hold approximately 0.99% of the sample. The paper as a whole reports these results and caveats: TRB CDR3s from CXCR3-positive naive cells showed higher hydrophobicity (lower Kidera factor 4), lower energy, and higher strength and volume indices than CXCR3-negative naive cells.

Sequencing used naive CXCR3+ CD8+ T cells from blood. The cell subset or site label here, explained by the study, means: CD45RO-CCR7+CD27+CD95- naive CD8+ T cells expressing CXCR3 (TNR3+). These receptors were taken from a human donor in good health. Some clones in this sample may be carry-over from other donors' samples.

The V and J genes are TRBV6-5 and TRBJ2-3. This CDR3 comprises 14 residues. Germline-derived CDR1 and CDR2 are MNHEY and SVGAGI. This CDR3 reads CASSVTLGTDTQYF.

This rearrangement joins TRBV29-1 to TRBJ2-7; TCRdb names TRBD1, which stays unverified in the absence of DNA. Looked up from germline, CDR1 is SQVTM and CDR2 is ANQGSEA. The CDR3 spans 12 residues. Here the CDR3 reads CSVELAPGEQYF.

V and J are TRBV20-1 and TRBJ2-7. CDR3 length equals 14 residues. The V gene's germline CDR1 is DFQATT and CDR2 SNEGSKA (reference sequence). CDR3 sequence: CSARDVRSDYEQYF.

This sequence joins TRBV5-6 and TRBJ2-7. Germline CDR1 reads SGHDT; CDR2 reads YYEEEE. The CDR3 extends over 12 amino acids. The CDR3 protein is CASSLGLYEQYF.

The chain links TRBV27 to TRBJ2-3; TCRdb reports TRBD1, a call that lacks DNA to check it against. The CDR3 has 13 residues. CDR1 is MNHEY, CDR2 SMNVEV, per germline (reference sequence). CDR3 sequence reads: CASSPRWEDTQYF.

The chain is built from TRBV29-1 and TRBJ1-2; the TRBD1 assignment by TCRdb is unverifiable without DNA. Germline loops: CDR1 SQVTM, CDR2 ANQGSEA. The CDR3 totals 17 residues. The CDR3 is CSVEDLPGTGGGYGYTF.

The chain is built from TRBV5-1 and TRBJ1-2. Germline values: CDR1 SGHRS, CDR2 YFSETQ. CDR3 length: 14 residues. CDR3: CASSLDPANYGYTF.

V and J are TRBV4-2 and TRBJ2-7. Germline CDR1 reads LGHNA; CDR2 reads YNFKEQ. CDR3 length: 16 amino acids. The CDR3 sequence is CASSQDGLRATYEQYF.

The chain recombines TRBV3-1 with TRBJ2-7; TCRdb indicates TRBD1, and absent DNA this call remains unverified. CDR1 is LGHDT, CDR2 YNNKEL, per germline (reference sequence). The CDR3 totals 18 residues. The chain's CDR3 is CASSRHGQKGGNAYEQYF.

J is TRBJ1-1 and V is TRBV7-9. The length of the CDR3 is 12 residues. In germline, CDR1 is SEHNR, CDR2 FQNEAQ (reference sequence). CDR3 protein: CASSLENTEAFF.

CDR3 in amino acids: CASSERREGHYNEQFF. The chain employs TRBV2 and TRBJ2-1; the TCRdb call, TRBD2, lacks DNA for checking. This CDR3 region has 16 residues. Germline CDR1 reads SNHLY; CDR2 reads FYNNEI.

This chain connects TRBV28 to TRBJ1-5; TCRdb's assignment of TRBD1 cannot be checked, as there is no DNA. Germline lookup yields CDR1 MDHEN and CDR2 SYDVKM. The CDR3 covers 15 residues. The CDR3 loop reads CASRAGTASNQPQHF.

The J gene is TRBJ2-5, the V gene TRBV7-9; the TCRdb D gene call, TRBD1, has no DNA to confirm it. Germline-derived CDR1 and CDR2 are SEHNR and FQNEAQ (reference sequence). The CDR3 covers 13 residues. CDR3: CASSFPGDETQYF.

This chain uses TRBV6-6 with TRBJ2-7; TCRdb gives TRBD1 as the D gene, but with no DNA this cannot be confirmed. In germline, CDR1 is MNHNY, CDR2 SVGAGI (reference sequence). The CDR3 has 14 amino acids. CDR3 sequence: CASRTTGRLDEQYF.

The chain carries TRBV7-9 and TRBJ2-1; the TRBD1 assignment by TCRdb is unverifiable without DNA. The CDR3 extends over 16 amino acids. Germline V lookup: CDR1 SEHNR, CDR2 FQNEAQ (reference sequence). This CDR3 is CASSPRDRRAYNEQFF.

The V and J genes are TRBV30 and TRBJ2-7; there is no DNA to check the TCRdb D call of TRBD1. The CDR3 runs 14 residues. Germline CDR1 GTSNPN, CDR2 SVGIG (reference sequence). The CDR3 loop reads CAWSGPWGAYEQYF.

V usage is TRBV10-3 and J usage is TRBJ2-1; no DNA is available, so the TRBD2 call from TCRdb remains unchecked. Looked up from germline, CDR1 is ENHRY and CDR2 is SYGVKD. The CDR3 length is 15 residues. The CDR3: CAISESGVAGGVLVF.

V usage is TRBV6-1 and J usage is TRBJ2-7. Germline CDR1 reads MNHNS; CDR2 reads SASEGT. This CDR3 region has 13 residues. This chain's CDR3 is CAISVIPVYEQYF.

V gene TRBV20-1 combines with J gene TRBJ2-1; there is no DNA to check the TCRdb D call of TRBD1. The CDR3 runs 16 residues. The germline V gene encodes CDR1 DFQATT and CDR2 SNEGSKA (reference sequence). The CDR3 is CSAVPRTGELWGEQFF.

V gene TRBV6-2 or TRBV6-3 combines with J gene TRBJ2-1; TCRdb gives TRBD2 as the D gene, but with no DNA this cannot be confirmed. CDR1 is MNHEY, CDR2 SVGEGT, per germline. This CDR3 comprises 17 residues. The CDR3 loop reads CASSYSFTLAGSNEQFF.

The gene calls are TRBV29-1 and TRBJ2-3; checking the TCRdb D call of TRBD2 is not possible without DNA. Germline CDR1 reads SQVTM; CDR2 reads ANQGSEA. The CDR3 has 14 amino acids. The CDR3 spells CSYRGRGSTDTQYF.

This CDR3 is CASSPLRTNTEAFF. This chain uses TRBV10-2 with TRBJ1-1; TCRdb indicates TRBD1, and absent DNA this call remains unverified. This CDR3 region has 14 residues. Germline CDR1 reads WSHSY; CDR2 reads SAAADI.

The chain employs TRBV29-1 and TRBJ2-5; TCRdb returns TRBD2, unconfirmable since there is no DNA. There are 15 residues in the CDR3. Germline V CDR1 and CDR2: SQVTM, ANQGSEA. The CDR3 sequence is CSVELTSGPIETQYF. Complete variable domain (other parts from reference TRBV29-1 and TRBJ2-5): SAVISQKPSRDICQRGTSLTIQCQVDSQVTMMFWYRQQPGQSLTLIATANQGSEATYESGFVIDKFPISRPNLTFSTLTVSNMSPEDSSIYLCSVELTSGPIETQYFGPGTRLLVL.

The chain links TRBV28 to TRBJ2-1; TCRdb indicates TRBD1, and absent DNA this call remains unverified. Germline values: CDR1 MDHEN, CDR2 SYDVKM. The CDR3 sequence is 14 residues long. The CDR3: CASSSGQGHNEQFF.

This chain connects TRBV6-5 to TRBJ2-2; TCRdb outputs TRBD2, but without DNA this stays unchecked. This CDR3 has 17 amino acids. Looked up from germline, CDR1 is MNHEY and CDR2 is SVGAGI. The CDR3: CASSRDAGTSGTGELFF.